The sequence of this T cell receptor beta chain was determined in a study of blood T cell dynamics during melanoma immunotherapy. Study overall: Standard first-line treatment here was pembrolizumab or nivolumab plus ipilimumab in metastatic melanoma.

Clones were sequenced by immunoSEQ multiplex PCR, and TCRdb holds only the in-frame ones, with some missing. This table holds more than 550 clones, over 65% found once. This sample's time point: week 3, after first cycle of checkpoint inhibitor. V shed 3 bases and J shed 7 bases, with 19 bases lying between them. CDR3 size: 15 residues. Germline V gene sequence: CDR1 KGHSH, CDR2 LQKENI. Worth noting for this clone: Antigen unknown.

Study results and limitations: It remained unknown if the driving T cell clones were melanoma-specific.

The TCR sequence derives from a human donor with melanoma. V usage is TRBV18 and J usage is TRBJ2-7, with D perhaps TRBD1 or TRBD2 (5 bases each). This sample comprised central memory CD8+ T cells from blood, obtained from a patient treated with checkpoint blockade. CDR3: CASSPPGPVSWEQYF. In DNA form, the CDR3 reads TGTGCCAGCTCACCCCCGGGACCGGTCTCTTGGGAGCAGTACTTC.